The entry that follows covers one T cell receptor beta chain sequence. Its antigen is still unknown. Trimming at V came to 6 bases and at J to 10 bases, leaving 15 bases not matched to a gene. There are 15 residues in the CDR3. CDR1 and CDR2 (germline): DFQATT, SNEGSKA (reference sequence). Using a J-beta primer mix together with a sample-barcoded 5' primer, a second PCR was run for roughly 6 to 11 cycles. TCRdb passed the 5' RACE reads through MiXCR, listing each CDR3 protein once. The data contain over a million distinct CDR3 sequences, over 35% of them singletons. There were at least 6 micrograms of total RNA extracted from every sample. This specimen comes from a study of blood T cells in healthy people across ages. Findings and caveats of the study: It was the long-lived donors that had more naive CD4+ cells and higher diversity than aged donors.

This TCR was sampled from a woman aged 60-75 years in good health. The V call is TRBV20-1, the J call TRBJ2-3, with 11 bases identical to TRBD2. The sample was blood. The CDR3 sequence: CSAKPLAGGLGAQYF. The DNA for the CDR3 is TGCAGTGCAAAACCTCTAGCGGGAGGCCTTGGGGCGCAGTATTTT.